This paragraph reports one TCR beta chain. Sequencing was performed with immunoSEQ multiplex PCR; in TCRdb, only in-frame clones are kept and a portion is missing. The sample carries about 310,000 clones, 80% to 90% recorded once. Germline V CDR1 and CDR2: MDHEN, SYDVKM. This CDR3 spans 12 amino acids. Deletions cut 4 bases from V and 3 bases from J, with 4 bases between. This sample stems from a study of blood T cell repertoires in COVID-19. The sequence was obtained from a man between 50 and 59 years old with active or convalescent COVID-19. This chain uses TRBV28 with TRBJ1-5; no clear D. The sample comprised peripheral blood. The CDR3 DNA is TGTGCCAGCAGTTCCATCAATCAGCCCCAGCATTTT. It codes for CASSSINQPQHF.